This TCR beta chain was obtained from a study of CD8 T cells in ankylosing spondylitis (dated by TCRdb to between 2016 and 2019). In terms of the full investigation: To find TCR variants linked to disease, the study profiled T cell receptor beta repertoires in ankylosing spondylitis patients and healthy donors. The whole study cohort included 108 healthy donors and 20 to 25 ankylosing spondylitis patients. Samples of peripheral blood were taken, and for ankylosing spondylitis patients, synovial fluid was collected as well. Results the study describes overall, beyond this receptor: A CD8+ phenotype was shown by the disease-linked clones, which were found at relatively low frequencies in peripheral blood. The disease-linked clones were reported as significantly enriched in matched synovial fluid samples from ankylosing spondylitis patients. Blood from ankylosing spondylitis patients appeared to be characterized by a TCR beta motif composed of roughly 8 highly homologous amino acid variants. Some motif variants had previously been reported in the synovial fluid and blood of reactive arthritis patients, which suggests shared mechanisms of disease initiation.

The run used an Illumina HiSeq 2500. Quantitative 5'-RACE with molecular barcodes was the method used to prepare the TCR beta libraries. The authors' analysis ran thus. A new computational method based on a probabilistic model of VDJ rearrangement was used to identify disease-linked TCR variants. The public sequencing data were trimmed at Q25 with fastp and processed into clonotypes with MiXCR by TCRdb, which kept only in-frame beta chains. Here each entry gathers all rows of one CDR3 protein and keeps the most common genes and DNA. The V and J calls shown here were made by TCRdb, not taken from the authors' results. For this sample there are under 170,000 distinct CDR3 sequences; around 45% appear just once. In total, the top ten clones hold around 15% of the sample. As concerns this clonotype: Its antigen specificity is not known. Base-call qualities are not available, and no considerably larger clone is one nucleotide away.

Synovial fluid samples were paired with blood samples taken from the same ankylosing spondylitis patients. CDR1 SGHAT and CDR2 FQNNGV are derived from the germline V gene. The cysteine opens and the phenylalanine closes a CDR3 of 20 amino acids. Here the CDR3 DNA is all that survives: 60 bases in frame from base 1. The junction shows trimming of 5 bases on V and 0 bases on J, plus 23 bases between the germline ends. The receptor chain draws on TRBV11-2 and TRBJ1-6, and possibly TRBD1, on 6 matching bases. The sequenced sample consisted of synovial fluid, either unsorted or a sorted T cell fraction (not recorded which). The receptor comes from a male donor with ankylosing spondylitis. The CDR3 protein sequence reads: CASSLHIQGFRFSYNSPLHF. The bases are TGTGCCAGCAGCCTACACATCCAGGGGTTTCGATTCTCCTATAATTCACCCCTCCACTTT.